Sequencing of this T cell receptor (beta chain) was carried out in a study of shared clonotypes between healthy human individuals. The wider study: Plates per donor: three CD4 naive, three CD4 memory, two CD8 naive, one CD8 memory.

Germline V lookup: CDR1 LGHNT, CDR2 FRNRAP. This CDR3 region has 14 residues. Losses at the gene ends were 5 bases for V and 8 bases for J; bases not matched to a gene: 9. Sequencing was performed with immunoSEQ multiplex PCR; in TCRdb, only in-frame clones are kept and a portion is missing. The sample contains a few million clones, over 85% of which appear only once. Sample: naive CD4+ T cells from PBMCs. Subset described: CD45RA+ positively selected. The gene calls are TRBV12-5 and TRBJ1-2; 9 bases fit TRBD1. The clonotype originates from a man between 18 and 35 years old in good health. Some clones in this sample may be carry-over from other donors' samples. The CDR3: CASGNTGQGDGYTF. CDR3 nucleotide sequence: TGTGCTAGTGGTAATACGGGACAGGGTGACGGCTACACCTTC.